This record concerns one T cell receptor (beta chain) sequence. CDR3 length: 13 residues. V gave up 0 bases and J gave up 10 bases, with 8 bases separating them. CDR1 and CDR2 from the germline V gene are SGDLS and YYNGEE. Cohort allocation depended upon clinical history that participants reported. All recovered Cohort 3 donors got two negative PCRs, got clearance, or saw symptom resolution. This sample is drawn from a study of blood T cell repertoires in COVID-19. In the study overall: T cells, B-cell-depleted T cells, or PBMCs provided the cDNA or gDNA that served as material.

Source study methods: Amplifying reference gene primers gave estimates of nucleated cell counts. Profiling relied on immunoSEQ multiplex PCR, and the TCRdb table lists in-frame clones only, not all of them. V and J calls and clone size follow that table, whereas D and trimming were derived from the DNA. There are just over 300,000 clones in the sample; approximately 88% occur only once, and about 8.9% lies in the top ten. This chain links TRBV9 with TRBJ1-6, with D possibly being TRBD1 (5 bases). Sequencing input: PBMCs or T cells enriched from blood (not recorded which). The receptor comes from a woman aged 18-29 years who had recovered from COVID-19. The DNA of the CDR3 is TGTGCCAGCAGCGTAGAAACAGGCTCACCCCTCCACTTT. Its translation: CASSVETGSPLHF. The whole variable domain, filled in from reference TRBV9 and TRBJ1-6, reads DSGVTQTPKHLITATGQRVTLRCSPRSGDLSVYWYQQSLDQGLQFLIQYYNGEERAKGNILERFSAQQFPDLHSELNLSSLELGDSALYFCASSVETGSPLHFGNGTRLTVT.